The 17 T cell receptor beta chains given below trace back to one sample, sequenced in a study of cytomegalovirus exposure and HLA in healthy donors. The PCR used 60 Vbeta and 13 Jbeta primers. Method: immunoSEQ multiplex PCR; TCRdb's copy keeps in-frame clones and lacks some. Of some 35,000 clones listed, about 53% are singletons. The source material was PBMCs. The source of these receptors is a woman aged 35 to 49 in good health and CMV-seropositive.

The chain employs TRBV10-3 and TRBJ2-1, with 11 bases aligning to TRBD2. J gave up 5 bases and V 6 bases, and 3 bases lay outside the gene matches. The V gene's germline CDR1 is ENHRY and CDR2 SYGVKD. CDR3 length: 14 amino acids. CDR3 in DNA: TGTGCCATCAGATTGACTAGCGGGGACAATGAGCAGTTCTTC. Its translation is CAIRLTSGDNEQFF.

This clone is a singleton in its sample. V gene TRBV7-2 combines with J gene TRBJ1-2, with no clear D. Germline lookup yields CDR1 SGHTA and CDR2 FQGNSA. V was cut by 3 bases and J by 4 bases, with 6 bases left in between. This CDR3 region has 12 residues. CDR3 loop: CASSFSSYGYTF. In DNA, the CDR3 is TGTGCCAGCAGCTTTTCGTCCTATGGCTACACCTTC.

This clone was counted between two and nine times. This chain uses TRBV7-2 with TRBJ2-3; 7 nucleotides match TRBD2. CDR1 is SGHTA and CDR2 is FQGNSA in the germline V gene. The trim removed 0 bases at V and 3 bases at J, leaving 0 bases unmatched. The CDR3 runs to 14 residues. CDR3 sequence reads: CASSLAGGTDTQYF. As DNA, the CDR3 is TGTGCCAGCAGCTTAGCGGGGGGGACAGATACGCAGTATTTT. Full variable domain (outside the CDR3, taken from reference TRBV7-2 and TRBJ2-3): GAGVSQSPSNKVTEKGKDVELRCDPISGHTALYWYRQSLGQGLEFLIYFQGNSAPDKSGLPSDRFSAERTGGSVSTLTIQRTQQEDSAVYLCASSLAGGTDTQYFGPGTRLTVL.

The chain couples TRBV6-1 to TRBJ2-1; 10 positions agree with TRBD2. Trimming took 6 bases from V and 4 from J; bases not matched to a gene: 6. Per the germline V gene, CDR1 is MNHNS and CDR2 is SASEGT. The CDR3 runs 15 residues. For the CDR3, the DNA is TGTGCCAGCAGCCTCAGCGGGGGGGAATACAATGAGCAGTTCTTC. Protein: CASSLSGGEYNEQFF.

The chain employs TRBV6-5 and TRBJ2-7, with TRBD1 matching 7 bases. The CDR3 is 13 amino acids. Per germline, CDR1 MNHEY and CDR2 SVGAGI. J lost 2 bases, V lost 7 bases, and 5 bases had no gene match. In DNA form, the CDR3 reads TGTGCCAGCAACCGAGGGGGCGCCTACGAGCAGTACTTC. Its translation is CASNRGGAYEQYF.

The genes are TRBV7-9 and TRBJ2-7, with D perhaps matching TRBD1 (6 bases). Trimming pared 4 bases from V and 6 bases from J, leaving 13 bases between. Per the germline V gene, CDR1 is SEHNR and CDR2 is FQNEAQ (reference sequence). The CDR3 runs 13 residues. CDR3 residues: CASSSTGNSEQYF. The CDR3 DNA sequence: TGTGCCAGCAGCTCTACAGGGAATTCCGAGCAGTACTTC.

The V and J genes are TRBV7-9 and TRBJ2-7; 9 bases are shared with TRBD1. Germline CDR1 SEHNR, CDR2 FQNEAQ (reference sequence). With 6 bases clipped from V and 2 bases from J, the junction kept 14 bases outside the gene matches. The CDR3 runs 17 residues. The CDR3 DNA reads as TGTGCCAGCAGTCGAACCGCCGGGACAGGGAACCCCTACGAGCAGTACTTC. This sequence encodes CASSRTAGTGNPYEQYF.

The sample holds a few counts of this clone. The J gene is TRBJ2-7, the V gene TRBV6-5, with 9 positions matching TRBD1. Germline values: CDR1 MNHEY, CDR2 SVGAGI. Trimming at V came to 9 bases and at J to 0 bases, leaving 9 bases not matched to a gene. This CDR3 is built from 15 residues. The CDR3 region has the DNA TGTGCCAGTATATATGAGACAGGGGGCTCCTACGAGCAGTACTTC. Its protein product is CASIYETGGSYEQYF.

V is TRBV25-1 and J is TRBJ2-5; D remains unclear. With 6 bases removed from V and 7 bases from J, the gap between germline ends came to 12 bases. CDR1 MGHDK and CDR2 SYGVNS come from the germline V gene. The CDR3 runs to 12 residues. The CDR3 coding sequence is TGTGCCAGCAGGGAAGGGCTTTGGACCCAGTACTTC. This sequence encodes CASREGLWTQYF.

In this sample, this clone turned up a few times. The rearrangement uses TRBV7-9 and TRBJ1-6; 9 positions match TRBD1. The V gene's germline CDR1 is SEHNR and CDR2 FQNEAQ (reference sequence). Losses at the gene ends were 0 bases for V and 8 bases for J; bases not matched to a gene: 2. The CDR3 consists of 15 residues. CDR3: CASSLAGTGYSPLHF. The CDR3 DNA reads as TGTGCCAGCAGCTTAGCCGGGACAGGGTATTCACCCCTCCACTTT.

This clone was picked up a small number of times. The chain recombines TRBV18 with TRBJ1-5; D unclear. Between the trimmed V and J ends, which lost 2 bases and 6 bases, there was a span of 8 bases. CDR3 length: 13 amino acids. Germline loops: CDR1 KGHSH, CDR2 LQKENI. The CDR3 DNA reads as TGTGCCAGCTCACCAGGCAGGCGTCAGCCCCAGCATTTT. This translates into CASSPGRRQPQHF.

This clone was detected only a few times. The genes are TRBV5-1 and TRBJ1-6; D is perhaps TRBD1 (5 bases). With 3 bases removed from V and 7 bases from J, the gap between germline ends came to 14 bases. Germline CDR1 and CDR2: SGHRS and YFSETQ. The CDR3 contains 15 residues. The CDR3 DNA follows: TGCGCCAGCAGCTCCGGACAACAGAAGAATTCACCCCTCCACTTT. Translated: CASSSGQQKNSPLHF. Filled out from reference TRBV5-1 and TRBJ1-6, the complete variable domain reads KAGVTQTPRYLIKTRGQQVTLSCSPISGHRSVSWYQQTPGQGLQFLFEYFSETQRNKGNFPGRFSGRQFSNSRSEMNVSTLELGDSALYLCASSSGQQKNSPLHFGNGTRLTVT.

This clone turned up a few times. The V and J genes are TRBV7-3 and TRBJ2-2; 7 nucleotides match TRBD1. Trimming at V came to 5 bases and at J to 7 bases, leaving 10 bases not matched to a gene. Germline assignment: CDR1 SGHTA and CDR2 FQGTGA. This CDR3 region has 15 residues. CDR3: CASSPTTGFVGELFF. As DNA, the CDR3 is TGTGCCAGCAGCCCGACGACAGGGTTTGTCGGGGAGCTGTTTTTT.

This clone was seen only once. The chain carries TRBV5-1 and TRBJ2-5; 9 nucleotides match TRBD2. Germline trimming cut 0 bases from V and 5 bases from J; bases unmatched to any gene: 11. Germline CDR1 reads SGHRS; CDR2 reads YFSETQ. The length of the CDR3 is 17 residues. The CDR3 is CASSLGVSGGPEETQYF. Here the CDR3 DNA reads TGCGCCAGCAGCTTGGGTGTTAGCGGGGGCCCCGAGGAGACCCAGTACTTC. The full variable domain, in which reference TRBV5-1 and TRBJ2-5 provide the parts outside the CDR3, is KAGVTQTPRYLIKTRGQQVTLSCSPISGHRSVSWYQQTPGQGLQFLFEYFSETQRNKGNFPGRFSGRQFSNSRSEMNVSTLELGDSALYLCASSLGVSGGPEETQYFGPGTRLLVL.

There are a few counts of this clone. The chain employs TRBV6-4 and TRBJ2-2; D call uncertain. CDR1 is MRHNA, CDR2 SNTAGT, per germline. The CDR3 covers 14 residues. Trimming removed 4 bases from V and 6 bases from J, with 12 bases in between. Written as DNA, the CDR3 is TGTGCCAGCAGTGGAACTACGGAAGCCGGGGAGCTGTTTTTT. Its translation is CASSGTTEAGELFF.

This clone occurred a few times. The chain recombines TRBV5-6 with TRBJ2-7, with D possibly being TRBD1 (6 bases). The germline V gene encodes CDR1 SGHDT and CDR2 YYEEEE. The CDR3 spans 16 residues. V lost 0 bases, J lost 3 bases, and 16 bases lay in between. CDR3 in DNA: TGTGCCAGCAGCTTGGCCCTTTCAGGGGACCGCTACGAGCAGTACTTC. Translating it yields CASSLALSGDRYEQYF.

In its sample, this clone was seen once. V usage is TRBV5-6 and J usage is TRBJ1-6; D gene ambiguous. There are 14 residues in the CDR3. Germline CDR1 reads SGHDT; CDR2 reads YYEEEE. The V gene lost 0 bases and the J gene lost 5 bases, with 6 bases spanning the gap. The CDR3 nucleotides are TGTGCCAGCAGCTTGGTGCACAATAATTCACCCCTCCACTTT. It specifies CASSLVHNNSPLHF.